This entry describes one T cell receptor (beta chain). CDR1 and CDR2 (germline): MNHNS, SASEGT. V lost 6 bases to trimming and J lost 3 bases, with 21 bases between them. The CDR3 is 16 residues long. The sample belongs to a study of early T cells in non-severe SARS-CoV-2 infection. Overall study: Chains were not paired, and sequencing was done on bulk RNA from unsorted whole blood.

Via MiXCR, TCRdb re-called the 5' RACE reads, giving one row per CDR3 protein. The data show 87,000 or so distinct CDR3 sequences, around 15% seen once. The chain joins TRBV6-1 to TRBJ2-7; D call uncertain. The origin of this receptor is an adult who was a healthcare worker with PCR-confirmed SARS-CoV-2 infection or an uninfected control (not recorded which). Sample: whole blood. Here the CDR3 reads CASSIPIGSGYYEQYF. The DNA for the CDR3 is TGTGCCAGCAGCATCCCGATAGGATCGGGCTACTACGAGCAGTACTTC.